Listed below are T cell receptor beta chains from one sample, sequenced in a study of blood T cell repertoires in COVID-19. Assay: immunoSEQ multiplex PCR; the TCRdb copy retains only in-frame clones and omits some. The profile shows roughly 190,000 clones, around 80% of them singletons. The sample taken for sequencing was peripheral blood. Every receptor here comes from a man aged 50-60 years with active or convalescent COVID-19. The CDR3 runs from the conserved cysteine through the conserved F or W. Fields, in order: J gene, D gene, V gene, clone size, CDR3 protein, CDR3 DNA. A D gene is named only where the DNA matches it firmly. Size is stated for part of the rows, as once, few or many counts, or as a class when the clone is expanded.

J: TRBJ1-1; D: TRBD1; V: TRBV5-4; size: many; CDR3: CASSLGGTGEAFF; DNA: TGTGCCAGCAGCTTAGGGGGGACAGGGGAAGCTTTCTTT
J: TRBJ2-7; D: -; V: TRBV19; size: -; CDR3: CASSIRGKDSEQYF; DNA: TGTGCCAGTAGTATAAGGGGAAAAGATTCCGAGCAGTACTTC
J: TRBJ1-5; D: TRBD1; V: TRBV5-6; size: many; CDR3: CASSLYRDRAGGQPQHF; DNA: TGTGCCAGCAGTTTATACCGGGACAGGGCTGGAGGACAGCCCCAGCATTTT
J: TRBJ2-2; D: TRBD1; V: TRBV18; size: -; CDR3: CASSPRGQSTGELFF; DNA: TGTGCCAGCTCACCCAGGGGGCAGAGCACCGGGGAGCTGTTTTTT
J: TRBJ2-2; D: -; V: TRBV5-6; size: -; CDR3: CASSFDINTGELFF; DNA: TGTGCCAGCAGCTTCGACATCAACACCGGGGAGCTGTTTTTT
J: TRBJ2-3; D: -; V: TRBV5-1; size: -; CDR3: CASSATSTDTQYF; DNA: TGCGCCAGCAGCGCGACTAGCACAGATACGCAGTATTTT
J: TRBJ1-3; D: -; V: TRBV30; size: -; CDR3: CAWSRGLGSGNTIYF; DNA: TGTGCCTGGAGTCGCGGACTGGGGTCTGGAAACACCATATATTTT
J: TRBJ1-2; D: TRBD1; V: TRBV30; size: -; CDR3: CAWSTPGQVYGYTF; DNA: TGTGCCTGGAGTACACCGGGACAGGTTTATGGCTACACCTTC
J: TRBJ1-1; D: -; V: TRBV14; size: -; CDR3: CASSQTDREAFF; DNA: TGTGCCAGCAGCCAAACTGACAGGGAAGCTTTCTTT
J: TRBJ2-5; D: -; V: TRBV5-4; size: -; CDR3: CASSRVIRSETGETQYF; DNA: TGTGCCAGCAGTCGCGTTATCCGTTCGGAAACGGGAGAGACCCAGTACTTC
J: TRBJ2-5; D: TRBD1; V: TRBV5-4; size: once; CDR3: CASSPTGISETQYF; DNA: TGTGCCAGCAGCCCGACAGGGATTAGCGAGACCCAGTACTTC
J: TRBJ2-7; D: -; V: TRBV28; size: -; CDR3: CVWGSSVGEPHEQYF; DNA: TGTGTCTGGGGTTCTAGTGTTGGGGAGCCCCACGAGCAGTACTTC
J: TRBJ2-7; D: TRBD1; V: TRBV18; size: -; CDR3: CASSPARRTGDRSTYEQYF; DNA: TGTGCCAGCTCACCGGCCCGTAGGACAGGGGACCGTTCAACCTACGAGCAGTACTTC
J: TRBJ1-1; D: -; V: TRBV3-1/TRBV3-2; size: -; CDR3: CAVGGSSAEAFF; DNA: TGTGCCGTAGGAGGGTCGTCGGCTGAAGCTTTCTTT
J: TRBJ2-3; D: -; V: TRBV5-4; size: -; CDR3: CASSLRAEGDTQYF; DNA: TGTGCCAGCAGCTTGCGGGCCGAGGGAGATACGCAGTATTTT
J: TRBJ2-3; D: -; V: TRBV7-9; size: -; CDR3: CASSPDWGGTQYF; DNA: TGTGCCAGCAGTCCCGACTGGGGAGGTACGCAGTATTTT
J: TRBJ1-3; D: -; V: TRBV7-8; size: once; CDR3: CASSEGRGRHTIYF; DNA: TGTGCCAGCAGCGAAGGCCGCGGGAGACACACCATATATTTT
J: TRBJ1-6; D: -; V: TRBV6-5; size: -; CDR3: CASSYQGHNNSPLHF; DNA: TGTGCCAGCAGTTACCAGGGACATAATAATTCACCCCTCCACTTT
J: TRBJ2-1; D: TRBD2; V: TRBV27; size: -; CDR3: CASNLGTSGGGEQFF; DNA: TGTGCCAGCAACCTCGGGACTAGCGGGGGCGGTGAGCAGTTCTTC
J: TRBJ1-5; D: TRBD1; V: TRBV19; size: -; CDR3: CASSIRYLNRDRNNQPQHF; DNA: TGTGCCAGTAGTATTAGATATTTGAACCGGGACAGAAACAATCAGCCCCAGCATTTT
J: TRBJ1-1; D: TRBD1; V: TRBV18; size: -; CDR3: CASSPSGGNTEAFF; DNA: TGTGCCAGCTCACCTTCAGGGGGAAACACTGAAGCTTTCTTT
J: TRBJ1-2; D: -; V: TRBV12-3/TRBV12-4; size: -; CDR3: CASSFGRIYGYTF; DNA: TGTGCCAGCAGTTTCGGCAGGATCTATGGCTACACCTTC
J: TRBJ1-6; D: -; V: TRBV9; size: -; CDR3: CASTPTGGVLSPLHF; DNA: TGTGCCAGCACTCCTACTGGGGGGGTCTTGTCACCCCTCCACTTT
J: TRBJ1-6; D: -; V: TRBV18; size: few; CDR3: CASSPETGGFLAPLHF; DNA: TGTGCCAGCTCACCCGAGACTGGGGGGTTTTTGGCACCCCTCCACTTT
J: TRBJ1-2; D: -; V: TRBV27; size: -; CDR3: CASSLAPRSLYGYTF; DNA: TGTGCCAGCAGTTTGGCACCCAGGTCCCTCTATGGCTACACCTTC
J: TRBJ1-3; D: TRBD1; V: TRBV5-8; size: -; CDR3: CASSLDGQGTSGNTIYF; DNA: TGTGCCAGCAGCTTGGATGGACAGGGGACCTCTGGAAACACCATATATTTT
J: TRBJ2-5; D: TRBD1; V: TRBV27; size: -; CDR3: CASSTRSTGFQETQYF; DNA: TGTGCCAGCAGTACCCGATCGACAGGGTTCCAAGAGACCCAGTACTTC
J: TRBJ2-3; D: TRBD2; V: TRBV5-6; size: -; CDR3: CASSVPGLAGDTDTQYF; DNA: TGTGCCAGCAGCGTACCGGGACTAGCGGGAGACACAGATACGCAGTATTTT
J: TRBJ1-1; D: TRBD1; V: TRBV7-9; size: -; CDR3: CASSRPGQGVSEAFF; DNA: TGTGCCAGCAGCCGGCCGGGACAGGGGGTGTCTGAAGCTTTCTTT
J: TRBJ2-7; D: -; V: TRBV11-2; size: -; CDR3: CASSLETFRSYEQYF; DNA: TGTGCCAGCAGCTTAGAGACATTCCGCTCCTACGAGCAGTACTTC
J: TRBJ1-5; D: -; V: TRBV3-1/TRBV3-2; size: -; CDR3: CASSQAQDRQPQHF; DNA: TGTGCCAGCAGCCAAGCCCAGGATCGTCAGCCCCAGCATTTT
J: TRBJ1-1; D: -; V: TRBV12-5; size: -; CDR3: CASAPSEGGEAFF; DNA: TGTGCTAGTGCACCATCTGAGGGCGGTGAAGCTTTCTTT
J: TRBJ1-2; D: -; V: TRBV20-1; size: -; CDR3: CSAPTDYGYTF; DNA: TGCAGTGCTCCGACAGACTATGGCTACACCTTC
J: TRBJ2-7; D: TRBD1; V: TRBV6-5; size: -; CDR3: CASSYGTGGDYEQYF; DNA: TGTGCCAGCAGTTACGGGACAGGGGGCGATTACGAGCAGTACTTC
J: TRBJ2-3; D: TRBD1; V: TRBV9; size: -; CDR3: CASSVPSGDRGSSHPDTQYF; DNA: TGTGCCAGCAGCGTACCTTCCGGGGACAGGGGGTCATCACACCCAGATACGCAGTATTTT
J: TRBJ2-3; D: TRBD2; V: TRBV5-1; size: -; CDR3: CASSPPGLAGKSTDTQYF; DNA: TGCGCCAGCAGCCCCCCCGGACTAGCGGGGAAAAGCACAGATACGCAGTATTTT
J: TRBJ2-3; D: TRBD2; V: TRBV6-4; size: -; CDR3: CASRILTGTSGTDTQYF; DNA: TGTGCCAGCAGAATCTTGACCGGGACTAGCGGCACAGATACGCAGTATTTT
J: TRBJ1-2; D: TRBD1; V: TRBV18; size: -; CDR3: CASSPPEDRGYGYTF; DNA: TGTGCCAGCTCACCACCGGAGGACAGGGGGTATGGCTACACCTTC